The clone carrying this T cell receptor (beta chain) was seen ten or more times. The data originate from a study of regulatory T cells in long-lasting Graves disease. CDR1 is PRHDT, CDR2 FYEKMQ, per germline (reference sequence). The CDR3 consists of 11 residues. The V and J ends lost 5 bases and 6 bases respectively, with 7 bases between them. Building of the TCR beta libraries involved iRepertoire HTBI primers and Arm-PCR of CDR3 regions. TCRdb redid the calling of the multiplex PCR reads with MiXCR, one entry per CDR3 protein. The sample yields about 610,000 distinct CDR3 sequences, about 15% seen once. Specified time point: newly diagnosed GD, antithyroid drugs for less than 3 months. Researchers made the TCR library from RNA that was extracted from PBMCs. The data were also submitted as part of a second study, on T cells in Graves' hyperthyroidism and ophthalmopathy.

This TCR was recovered from a man between 18 and 35 years old with Graves disease. Sequenced material: peripheral blood mononuclear cells (PBMCs), taken at new diagnosis, from a patient treated with antithyroid drugs. The chain couples TRBV13 to TRBJ1-1, with D uncertain. CDR3 nucleotides: TGTGCCAGCAGCCGGACGCCTGAAGCTTTCTTT. Translating gives CASSRTPEAFF.